The 25 T cell receptor beta chains below were found in one sample sequenced in a study of blood T cell repertoires in COVID-19. Clones were read by immunoSEQ multiplex PCR, and TCRdb kept only the in-frame ones, dropping some. The sample includes about 240,000 clones, approximately 80% of them seen just once. Sequenced: peripheral blood. These receptors were taken from a woman between 70 and 85 years old with acute or convalescent COVID-19.

This chain uses TRBV6-5 with TRBJ2-1, with D possibly being TRBD1 (6 bases). The V end was cut by 7 bases, the J end by 7 bases, with 14 bases between. The CDR3 totals 13 residues. Germline CDR1 MNHEY, CDR2 SVGAGI. The DNA for the CDR3 is TGTGCCAGCACCAGGGGCCGTCGGAATGAGCAGTTCTTC. Translated: CASTRGRRNEQFF.

The V gene is TRBV29-1, the J gene TRBJ2-5, with D tentatively TRBD1 (5 bases). The germline gives CDR1 SQVTM, CDR2 ANQGSEA. The CDR3 extends over 12 amino acids. V was trimmed by 7 bases and J by 4 bases, leaving 13 bases between them. The CDR3 DNA is TGCAGCGATAGTCAGGGTGGAGAGACCCAGTACTTC. Translating gives CSDSQGGETQYF. Full variable domain (outside the CDR3, taken from reference TRBV29-1 and TRBJ2-5): SAVISQKPSRDICQRGTSLTIQCQVDSQVTMMFWYRQQPGQSLTLIATANQGSEATYESGFVIDKFPISRPNLTFSTLTVSNMSPEDSSIYLCSDSQGGETQYFGPGTRLLVL.

The V gene is TRBV2, the J gene TRBJ2-1; 8 bases fit TRBD1. The CDR3 runs to 14 residues. V lost 6 bases and J lost 9; bases outside the gene matches: 10. In germline, CDR1 is SNHLY, CDR2 FYNNEI. This CDR3 reads CASRSLGRGPEQFF. As DNA, the CDR3 is TGTGCCAGCAGGTCGTTGGGCAGGGGGCCTGAGCAGTTCTTC.

This chain links TRBV6-2 or TRBV6-3 with TRBJ2-2, with a tentative D call TRBD1 (6 bases). The germline CDR1 and CDR2 sequences are MNHEY and SVGEGT. The CDR3 loop spans 17 amino acids. V gave up 2 bases and J gave up 1 base, with 14 bases separating them. CDR3 DNA sequence: TGTGCCAGCAGTTACGTCCCGGGACACAAGAACACCGGGGAGCTGTTTTTT. This sequence encodes CASSYVPGHKNTGELFF.

J is TRBJ2-2 and V is TRBV5-5; no definite D call. Germline CDR1 reads SGHKS; CDR2 reads YYEKEE (reference sequence). V was clipped by 2 bases and J by 6 bases, with 5 bases between them. The CDR3 runs 12 residues. The CDR3 region has the DNA TGTGCCAGCAGCTTATCCGCCGGGGAGCTGTTTTTT. This gives the protein CASSLSAGELFF.

In its sample, this clone was seen a few times. The genes are TRBV6-2 or TRBV6-3 and TRBJ1-6; 7 nucleotides match TRBD1. The V segment lost 8 bases and the J segment 9 bases; nucleotides outside the gene matches: 10. CDR1 is MNHEY, CDR2 SVGEGT, per germline. The CDR3 covers 14 residues. The CDR3 sequence is CASGRDSVISPLHF. Here the CDR3 DNA reads TGTGCCAGCGGCCGGGACAGTGTAATTTCACCCCTCCACTTT.

This clone has just a few counts. V gene TRBV12-3 or TRBV12-4 combines with J gene TRBJ1-2; D is uncertain. V lost 2 bases, J lost 6 bases, and 7 bases lay in between. This CDR3 region has 12 residues. The CDR3: CASSLSRHGYTF. CDR3 nucleotides: TGTGCCAGCAGTTTATCTAGGCATGGCTACACCTTC.

This clone was seen a handful of times. V and J are TRBV5-5 and TRBJ2-3; 7 bases are shared with TRBD1. The CDR3 runs to 16 residues. With 4 bases clipped from V and 1 base from J, the junction kept 9 bases outside the gene matches. Germline CDR1 is SGHKS and CDR2 is YYEKEE (reference sequence). The DNA for the CDR3 is TGTGCCAGCAGCGACCACAGGGGATTGGGCACAGATACGCAGTATTTT. Its protein is CASSDHRGLGTDTQYF.

The gene calls are TRBV6-5 and TRBJ1-1; D is ambiguous. V was clipped by 2 bases and J by 11 bases, with 12 bases between them. There are 12 residues in the CDR3. Looked up from germline, CDR1 is MNHEY and CDR2 is SVGAGI. CDR3 nucleotides: TGTGCCAGCAGTTACCGCAGTGTGGAGGCTTTCTTT. Translated: CASSYRSVEAFF.

The chain recombines TRBV9 with TRBJ2-5, with 7 bases that match TRBD2. From germline, CDR1 is SGDLS and CDR2 YYNGEE. The CDR3 consists of 14 residues. The junction had 6 bases not matched to a gene; V was cut back by 2 bases and J by 5 bases. The CDR3 region has the DNA TGTGCCAGCAGCGTTGGTTCTAGCGGTGAGACCCAGTACTTC. Its protein is CASSVGSSGETQYF.

The chain carries TRBV7-2 and TRBJ2-5, with D tentatively TRBD1 (6 bases). This CDR3 is built from 15 residues. Trimming pared 1 base from V and 5 bases from J, leaving 14 bases between. Germline CDR1 is SGHTA and CDR2 is FQGNSA. DNA of the CDR3: TGTGCCAGCAGCTTAGGAGGACTGGGGGCGGAGACCCAGTACTTC. Translated, it gives CASSLGGLGAETQYF.

The rearrangement joins TRBV5-4 to TRBJ1-6; 7 positions match TRBD1. Trimming at V came to 3 bases and at J to 10 bases, leaving 10 bases not matched to a gene. CDR1 is SGHNT and CDR2 is YYREEE in the germline V gene (reference sequence). This CDR3 has 15 amino acids. The CDR3 DNA follows: TGTGCCAGCAGCTGGAGCAGGGGGAGCTCCTCACCCCTCCACTTT. It encodes CASSWSRGSSSPLHF.

V gene TRBV4-1 combines with J gene TRBJ1-6, with 7 bases aligning to TRBD1. Germline V gene data show CDR1 as MGHRA and CDR2 as YSYEKL. The CDR3 totals 15 residues. Trimming took 3 bases from V and 13 from J; bases not matched to a gene: 12. This chain's CDR3 is CASSHIGRGIKPLHF. In DNA form, the CDR3 reads TGCGCCAGCAGCCATATAGGCAGGGGGATAAAGCCCCTCCACTTT.

The genes are TRBV11-2 and TRBJ1-2; no clear D gene. V was clipped by 5 bases and J by 1 base, with 11 bases between them. The CDR3 runs 14 residues. Germline lookup yields CDR1 SGHAT and CDR2 FQNNGV. CDR3 amino acids: CASSPPQVNYGYTF. Here the CDR3 DNA reads TGTGCCAGCAGCCCACCCCAGGTTAACTATGGCTACACCTTC.

This rearrangement joins TRBV7-2 to TRBJ1-3; 7 nucleotides align to TRBD1. This CDR3 has 17 residues. Germline V gives CDR1 SGHTA, CDR2 FQGNSA. J lost 0 bases, V lost 5 bases, and 10 bases had no gene match. CDR3 amino acids: CASSHAGTASSGNTIYF. CDR3 sequence (DNA): TGTGCCAGCAGCCATGCCGGGACAGCGAGCTCTGGAAACACCATATATTTT.

The V call is TRBV7-2, the J call TRBJ2-7; TRBD2 might be the D (5 bases). Trimming removed 5 bases at V and 0 bases at J, with 14 bases between. Germline V gene lookup returns CDR1 SGHTA and CDR2 FQGNSA. The CDR3 totals 15 residues. The CDR3 sequence is CASSLNGVLSYEQYF. Written as DNA, the CDR3 is TGTGCCAGCAGCCTAAACGGGGTCCTCTCCTACGAGCAGTACTTC.

The chain uses TRBV3-1 (or the pseudogene TRBV3-2) and TRBJ2-2; 10 bases are a match to TRBD1. Germline values: CDR1 LGHDT, CDR2 YNNKEL (reference sequence). This CDR3 contains 17 residues. Trimming at V came to 4 bases and at J to 5 bases, leaving 10 bases not matched to a gene. CDR3 in amino acids: CASSRPGTGVHTGELFF. The CDR3 DNA follows: TGTGCCAGCAGCCGGCCCGGGACAGGGGTCCATACCGGGGAGCTGTTTTTT.

The chain couples TRBV12-3 or TRBV12-4 to TRBJ1-2; 8 bases agree with TRBD1. Germline trimming cut 4 bases from V and 7 bases from J; bases unmatched to any gene: 2. The CDR3 spans 12 residues. CDR3 amino acids: CASSSGGIGYTF. Written as DNA, the CDR3 is TGTGCCAGCAGTTCAGGGGGCATTGGCTACACCTTC.

The gene calls are TRBV12-3 or TRBV12-4 and TRBJ2-1; D is perhaps TRBD2 (6 bases). The length of the CDR3 is 11 residues. V was clipped by 8 bases and J by 11 bases, with 13 bases between them. CDR3 residues: CASGEAVKQFF. In DNA, the CDR3 is TGTGCCAGCGGGGAGGCGGTGAAGCAGTTCTTC.

V usage is TRBV4-3 and J usage is TRBJ2-6; weak D call: TRBD1 (6 bases). The V gene lost 3 bases and the J gene lost 4 bases, with 13 bases spanning the gap. Germline CDR1 and CDR2: LGHNA and YSLEER. The CDR3 contains 16 residues. The CDR3 loop reads CASSQGHRTGANVLTF. The CDR3 bases are TGCGCCAGCAGCCAGGGACACCGGACAGGGGCCAACGTCCTGACTTTC.

The genes are TRBV7-2 and TRBJ2-3; 8 bases agree with TRBD2. V lost 2 bases, J lost 3 bases, and 4 bases stayed unmatched. Germline CDR1 and CDR2: SGHTA and FQGNSA. The length of the CDR3 is 15 residues. The CDR3 is CASSLSTGGTDTQYF. Written as DNA, the CDR3 is TGTGCCAGCAGCTTATCGACGGGGGGGACAGATACGCAGTATTTT.

The rearrangement uses TRBV28 and TRBJ2-4, with D possibly being TRBD1 (6 bases). Germline loops: CDR1 MDHEN, CDR2 SYDVKM. Trimming shortened V by 10 bases and J by 6 bases, and 16 bases separated the two germline ends. The length of the CDR3 is 13 residues. This CDR3 is CAISGQFRNIQYF. CDR3 DNA: TGTGCCATTTCCGGACAGTTTCGAAACATTCAGTACTTC.

The chain combines TRBV5-8 with TRBJ2-7, with 7 bases identical to TRBD1. Germline V gene sequence: CDR1 SGHTS, CDR2 YDEGEE. After removal of 0 bases from V and 3 bases from J, the junction contained 6 bases not matched to a gene. The CDR3 runs 15 residues. The CDR3 region has the DNA TGTGCCAGCAGCTTGGTCGGGACAGAGGACTACGAGCAGTACTTC. Translating it yields CASSLVGTEDYEQYF. Based on the CDR3 plus reference TRBV5-8 and TRBJ2-7, the full variable domain is EAGVTQSPTHLIKTRGQQATLRCSPISGHTSVYWYQQALGLGLQFLLWYDEGEERNRGNFPPRFSGRQFPNYSSELNVNALELEDSALYLCASSLVGTEDYEQYFGPGTRLTVT.

The gene calls are TRBV5-1 and TRBJ2-5; 8 bases map to TRBD2. There are 15 residues in the CDR3. Germline trimming cut 4 bases from V and 3 bases from J; bases unmatched to any gene: 8. Germline CDR1 and CDR2: SGHRS and YFSETQ. Here the CDR3 reads CASSEGLGLKETQYF. The CDR3, as DNA: TGCGCCAGCAGCGAGGGACTAGGACTGAAAGAGACCCAGTACTTC.

J is TRBJ1-5 and V is TRBV19; 7 bases align to TRBD1. V lost 4 bases and J lost 2; bases outside the gene matches: 11. The CDR3 contains 17 residues. Germline CDR1 reads LNHDA; CDR2 reads SQIVND (reference sequence). CDR3 loop: CASSNPPQGIGNQPQHF. CDR3 bases: TGTGCCAGTAGTAACCCTCCACAGGGGATTGGCAATCAGCCCCAGCATTTT. Full variable domain (outside the CDR3, taken from reference TRBV19 and TRBJ1-5): DGGITQSPKYLFRKEGQNVTLSCEQNLNHDAMYWYRQDPGQGLRLIYYSQIVNDFQKGDIAEGYSVSREKKESFPLTVTSAQKNPTAFYLCASSNPPQGIGNQPQHFGDGTRLSIL.